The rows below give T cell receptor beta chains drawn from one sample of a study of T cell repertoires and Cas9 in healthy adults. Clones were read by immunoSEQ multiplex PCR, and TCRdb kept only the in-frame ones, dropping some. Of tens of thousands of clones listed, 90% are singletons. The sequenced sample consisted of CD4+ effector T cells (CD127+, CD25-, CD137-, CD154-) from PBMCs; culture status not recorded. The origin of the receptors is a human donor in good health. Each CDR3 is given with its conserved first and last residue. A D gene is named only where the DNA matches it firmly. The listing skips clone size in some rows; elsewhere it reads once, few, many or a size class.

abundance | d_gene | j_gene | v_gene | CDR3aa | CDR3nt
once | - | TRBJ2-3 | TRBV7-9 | CASSNSGTSTDTQYF | TGTGCCAGCAGCAATAGCGGAACTAGCACAGATACGCAGTATTTT
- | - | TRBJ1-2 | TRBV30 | CAWTPEPQKGYGYTF | TGTGCCTGGACCCCCGAGCCTCAAAAGGGCTATGGCTACACCTTC
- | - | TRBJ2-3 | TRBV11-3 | CASSKRGGSPTDTQYF | TGTGCCAGCAGCAAAAGGGGGGGAAGCCCCACAGATACGCAGTATTTT
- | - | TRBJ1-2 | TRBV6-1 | CASSPRGEGLGGYTF | TGTGCCAGCAGCCCAAGGGGAGAGGGGCTTGGTGGCTACACCTTC
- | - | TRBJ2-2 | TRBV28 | CASSLWRVIGQPINTGELFF | TGTGCCAGCAGTTTATGGCGAGTCATAGGACAGCCCATAAACACCGGGGAGCTGTTTTTT
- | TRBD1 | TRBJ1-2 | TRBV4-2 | CASSQGEGTGHYGYTF | TGTGCCAGCAGCCAAGGGGAAGGGACAGGCCACTATGGCTACACCTTC
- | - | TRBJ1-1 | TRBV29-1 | CSVERVTEAFF | TGCAGCGTTGAAAGGGTCACTGAAGCTTTCTTT
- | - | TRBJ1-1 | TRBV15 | CATGAGQEATEAFF | TGTGCCACCGGTGCAGGACAAGAGGCCACTGAAGCTTTCTTT
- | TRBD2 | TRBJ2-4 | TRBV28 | CASRRGLVVAKNIQYF | TGTGCCAGCAGACGGGGACTAGTCGTAGCCAAAAACATTCAGTACTTC
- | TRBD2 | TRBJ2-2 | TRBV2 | CASSEWGTSGGNTGELFF | TGTGCCAGCAGTGAATGGGGCACTAGCGGGGGAAACACCGGGGAGCTGTTTTTT
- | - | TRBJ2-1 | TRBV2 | CASSEEIIGGYNEQFF | TGTGCCAGCAGTGAAGAGATTATAGGTGGTTACAATGAGCAGTTCTTC
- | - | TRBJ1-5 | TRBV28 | CASFPRSNQPQHF | TGTGCCAGCTTCCCACGTAGCAATCAGCCCCAGCATTTT
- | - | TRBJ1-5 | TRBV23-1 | CASPSHRERKAQHF | TGCGCCAGTCCGTCCCACAGGGAACGAAAGGCCCAGCATTTT
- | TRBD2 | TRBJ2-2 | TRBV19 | CASKLAGNTGELFF | TGTGCCAGTAAACTAGCGGGGAACACCGGGGAGCTGTTTTTT
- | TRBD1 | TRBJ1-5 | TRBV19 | CASSPRQGRVYSNQPQHF | TGTGCCAGTAGTCCCCGACAGGGGAGGGTATATAGCAATCAGCCCCAGCATTTT
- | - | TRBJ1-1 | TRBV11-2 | CASSLDPRLNTEAFF | TGTGCCAGCAGCTTAGACCCTCGGTTGAACACTGAAGCTTTCTTT
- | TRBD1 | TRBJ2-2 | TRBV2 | CASREQGPGELFF | TGTGCCAGCAGGGAACAGGGGCCCGGGGAGCTGTTTTTT
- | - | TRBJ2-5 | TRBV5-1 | CASRYGTQETQYF | TGCGCCAGCAGATATGGGACCCAAGAGACCCAGTACTTC
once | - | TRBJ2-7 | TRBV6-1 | CASNTGSARAYEQYF | TGTGCCAGCAACACAGGGTCTGCCAGGGCCTACGAGCAGTACTTC
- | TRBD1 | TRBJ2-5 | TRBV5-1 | CASSFSRQGRQETQYF | TGCGCCAGCAGCTTCTCCCGACAGGGTAGACAAGAGACCCAGTACTTC
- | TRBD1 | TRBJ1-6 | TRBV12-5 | CASGPGQGGNSPLHF | TGTGCTAGTGGTCCCGGACAGGGCGGTAATTCACCCCTCCACTTT
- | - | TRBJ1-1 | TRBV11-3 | CASSLDGGGAFF | TGTGCCAGCAGCTTAGACGGGGGTGGAGCTTTCTTT
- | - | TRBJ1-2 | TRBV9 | CASSVGSGPGGRGYTF | TGTGCCAGCAGCGTAGGGAGCGGCCCGGGGGGCCGCGGCTACACCTTC
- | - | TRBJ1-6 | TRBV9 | CASSVDSTRSYNSPLHF | TGTGCCAGCAGCGTAGACAGTACCCGCTCCTATAATTCACCCCTCCACTTT
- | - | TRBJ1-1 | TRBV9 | CASSVGGQVTEAFF | TGTGCCAGCAGCGTAGGAGGTCAAGTGACTGAAGCTTTCTTT
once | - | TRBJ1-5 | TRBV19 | CASSIATEAGQPQHF | TGTGCCAGTAGTATAGCGACCGAAGCGGGTCAGCCCCAGCATTTT
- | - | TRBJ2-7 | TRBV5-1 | CASSLERGRLSYEQYF | TGCGCCAGCAGCTTGGAACGGGGGCGCTTATCCTACGAGCAGTACTTC
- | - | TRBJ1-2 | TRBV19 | CASSAHSGGPDYGYTF | TGTGCCAGTAGTGCCCACTCGGGGGGCCCGGACTATGGCTACACCTTC
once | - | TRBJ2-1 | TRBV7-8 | CASSAGGAIYNEQFF | TGTGCCAGCAGCGCAGGGGGGGCAATCTACAATGAGCAGTTCTTC
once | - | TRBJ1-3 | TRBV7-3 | CASSLTGSPGNTIYF | TGTGCCAGCAGCTTAACAGGCAGCCCTGGAAACACCATATATTTT
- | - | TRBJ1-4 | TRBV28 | CASSLVSGHNEKLFF | TGTGCCAGCAGTTTGGTCTCAGGGCATAATGAAAAACTGTTTTTT
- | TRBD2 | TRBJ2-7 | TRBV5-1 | CASSLGTSGGAPPYEQYF | TGCGCCAGCAGCTTGGGGACTAGCGGGGGGGCTCCCCCCTACGAGCAGTACTTC
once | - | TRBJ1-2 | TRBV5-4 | CASSLGNGVDGYTF | TGTGCCAGCAGCTTAGGAAACGGGGTAGATGGCTACACCTTC
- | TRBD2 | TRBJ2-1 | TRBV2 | CASSASTSGGPHGPIVGQFF | TGTGCCAGCAGTGCCTCGACTAGCGGGGGGCCTCATGGTCCTATCGTGGGGCAGTTCTTC
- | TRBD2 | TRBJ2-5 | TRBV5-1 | CASSLDQSGGGTKYF | TGCGCCAGCAGCTTGGACCAGAGCGGCGGGGGAACAAAGTACTTC
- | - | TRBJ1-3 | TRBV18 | CASSPPEGSGNTIYF | TGTGCCAGCTCACCACCGGAGGGTTCCGGAAACACCATATATTTT
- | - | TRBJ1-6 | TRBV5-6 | CASSPPVGSPLHF | TGTGCCAGCAGCCCCCCGGTCGGCTCACCCCTCCACTTT
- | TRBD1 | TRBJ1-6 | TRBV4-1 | CASSQDFSGTVNSPLHF | TGCGCCAGCAGCCAAGACTTCTCGGGGACAGTTAATTCACCCCTCCACTTT
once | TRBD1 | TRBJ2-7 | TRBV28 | CASRPGQGLYEQYF | TGTGCCAGCAGACCGGGACAGGGGCTCTACGAGCAGTACTTC
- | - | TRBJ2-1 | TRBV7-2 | CASSLGLPRVNEQFF | TGTGCCAGCAGCTTAGGTCTACCCCGGGTCAATGAGCAGTTCTTC
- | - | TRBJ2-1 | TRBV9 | CASSSRVYNEQFF | TGTGCCAGCAGCTCGCGAGTGTATAATGAGCAGTTCTTC
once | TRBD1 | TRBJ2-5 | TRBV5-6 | CASSGTGLQETQYF | TGTGCCAGCAGCGGGACAGGGCTTCAAGAGACCCAGTACTTC
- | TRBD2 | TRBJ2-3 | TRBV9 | CASSVGTSGGGTDTQYF | TGTGCCAGCAGCGTAGGGACTAGCGGGGGGGGCACAGATACGCAGTATTTT
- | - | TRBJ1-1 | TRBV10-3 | CAISINSNTEAFF | TGTGCCATCAGTATCAACAGTAACACTGAAGCTTTCTTT
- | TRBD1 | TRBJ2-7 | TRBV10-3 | CAISDGTGDDYEQYF | TGTGCCATCAGTGACGGGACAGGGGACGACTACGAGCAGTACTTC
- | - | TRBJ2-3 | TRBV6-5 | CASSYRRGYSGKQYF | TGTGCCAGCAGTTATCGCAGGGGCTACTCGGGGAAGCAGTATTTT
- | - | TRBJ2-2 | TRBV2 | CASREPPGANTGELFF | TGTGCCAGCAGGGAACCCCCGGGAGCGAACACCGGGGAGCTGTTTTTT
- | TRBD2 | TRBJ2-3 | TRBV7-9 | CASSLSGVGTDTQYF | TGTGCCAGCAGCTTAAGCGGGGTTGGGACAGATACGCAGTATTTT
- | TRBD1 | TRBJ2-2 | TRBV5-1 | CASSWGTGTGTGELFF | TGCGCCAGCAGCTGGGGGACAGGGACTGGGACCGGGGAGCTGTTTTTT
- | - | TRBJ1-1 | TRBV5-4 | CASSASGGTEAFF | TGTGCCAGCAGCGCCTCGGGGGGCACTGAAGCTTTCTTT
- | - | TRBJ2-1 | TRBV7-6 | CASSSLAGANNEQFF | TGTGCCAGCAGCTCCCTGGCGGGGGCCAACAATGAGCAGTTCTTC
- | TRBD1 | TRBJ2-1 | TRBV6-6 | CASSPGTGGGEQFF | TGTGCCAGCAGTCCCGGGACAGGGGGTGGTGAGCAGTTCTTC
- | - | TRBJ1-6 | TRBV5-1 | CASSLDGIRGSPLHF | TGCGCCAGCAGCTTGGACGGGATCCGAGGGTCACCCCTCCACTTT
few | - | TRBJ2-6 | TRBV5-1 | CASSGQVSGGTGSGANVLTF | TGCGCCAGCAGCGGGCAGGTGTCTGGGGGGACTGGCTCTGGGGCCAACGTCCTGACTTTC
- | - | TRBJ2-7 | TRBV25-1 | CASDPEQYF | TGTGCCAGCGACCCGGAGCAGTACTTC